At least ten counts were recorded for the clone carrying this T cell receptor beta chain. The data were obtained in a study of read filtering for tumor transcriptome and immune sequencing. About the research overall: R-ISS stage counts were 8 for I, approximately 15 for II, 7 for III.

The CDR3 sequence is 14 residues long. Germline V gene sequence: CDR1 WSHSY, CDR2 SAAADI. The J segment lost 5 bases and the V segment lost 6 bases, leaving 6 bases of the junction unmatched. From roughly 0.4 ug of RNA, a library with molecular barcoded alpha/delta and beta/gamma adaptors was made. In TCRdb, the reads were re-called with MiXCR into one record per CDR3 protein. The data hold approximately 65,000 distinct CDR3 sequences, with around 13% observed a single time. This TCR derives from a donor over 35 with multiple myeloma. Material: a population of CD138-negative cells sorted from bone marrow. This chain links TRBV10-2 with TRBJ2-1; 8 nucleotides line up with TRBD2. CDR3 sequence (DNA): TGCGCCAGCAGGGATGTGACTAGCGACAATGAGCAGTTCTTC. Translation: CASRDVTSDNEQFF.